These T cell receptor beta chains were read from a single sample in a study of blood T cell repertoires in COVID-19. Clones were sequenced by immunoSEQ multiplex PCR, and TCRdb holds only the in-frame ones, with some missing. The sample carries over 90,000 clones, over 85% recorded once. Sequencing used peripheral blood. All receptors come from a woman aged 50 to 60 with COVID-19, enrolled during active disease. CDR3s include the opening cysteine and the closing phenylalanine or tryptophan. The order of the fields is J gene, V gene, clone size, D gene, CDR3 length, CDR3 DNA, CDR3 protein. The D gene is left open where the match is weak. Size tells how often a clone was seen (once, few, many) or the class of an expanded clone, and some rows leave it out.

TRBJ2-1,TRBV10-3,once,TRBD2,11,TGTGCCATCTGGGGGGGTAATGAGCAGTTCTTC,CAIWGGNEQFF
TRBJ2-5,TRBV5-6,.,TRBD2,16,TGTGCCAGCAGCCCCGCTAGCGGGGGGCCGGGAGAGACCCAGTACTTC,CASSPASGGPGETQYF
TRBJ2-5,TRBV3-1/TRBV3-2,.,.,16,TGTGCCAGCAGCTCCTGGGGGGGGCAGGGTAGGGAGACCCAGTACTTC,CASSSWGGQGRETQYF
TRBJ2-2,TRBV6-5,.,.,13,TGTGCCAGCAGTCGAGGGGGACGCGGGGAGCTGTTTTTT,CASSRGGRGELFF
TRBJ1-5,TRBV2,.,.,14,TGTGCCAGCACCAGGGGCAGGAGCAATCAGCCCCAGCATTTT,CASTRGRSNQPQHF
TRBJ1-4,TRBV9,.,.,17,TGTGCCAGCAGCCTTACACCTTCGAGGGTGACTAATGAAAAACTGTTTTTT,CASSLTPSRVTNEKLFF
TRBJ2-1,TRBV3-1/TRBV3-2,.,TRBD1,16,TGTGCCAGCAGCCAACTAGGGGACAGGGGCCGGGGTGAGCAGTTCTTC,CASSQLGDRGRGEQFF
TRBJ2-2,TRBV25-1,.,.,16,TGTGCCAGCAGTGAATGGAAGGCAGGGGAAGACGGGGAGCTGTTTTTT,CASSEWKAGEDGELFF
TRBJ1-2,TRBV12-3/TRBV12-4,.,.,13,TGTGCCAGCAGTTTTGGCAGTGCGGGTGGCTACACCTTC,CASSFGSAGGYTF
TRBJ1-3,TRBV27,once,.,16,TGTGCCAGCAGCCCGTCCGGGGACTACTCTGGAAACACCATATATTTT,CASSPSGDYSGNTIYF
TRBJ2-5,TRBV19,.,.,11,TGTGCCAGTAGTACAGGGGAGACCCAGTACTTC,CASSTGETQYF
TRBJ1-1,TRBV4-1,.,.,13,TGCGCCAGCAGCCAAGAGGGGGGGAGGGAAGCTTTCTTT,CASSQEGGREAFF
TRBJ2-5,TRBV29-1,.,.,12,TGCAGCGTTGTTCAGTCCCTAGAGACCCAATACTTC,CSVVQSLETQYF
TRBJ2-7,TRBV5-6,.,TRBD2,18,TGTGCCAGCAGCTTTACGAGGGCCATGGCGGGGGACCCTTACGAGCAGTACTTC,CASSFTRAMAGDPYEQYF
TRBJ1-2,TRBV11-3,.,.,12,TGTGCCAGCAGCACAGCGGGGGCAGAGTACACCTTC,CASSTAGAEYTF
TRBJ2-1,TRBV27,.,TRBD2,14,TGTGCCAGCAGTCGACTAGCGGTTTACAATGAGCAGTTCTTC,CASSRLAVYNEQFF
TRBJ2-6,TRBV5-4,once,.,16,TGTGCCAGCAGCTCCCCACAGGGTGGAGGGGCCAACGTCCTGACTTTC,CASSSPQGGGANVLTF
TRBJ1-1,TRBV7-2,.,TRBD1,19,TGTGCCAGCAGCCCCTATCAGACAGGGGGCGCCGTAAGGAACACTGAAGCTTTCTTT,CASSPYQTGGAVRNTEAFF
TRBJ1-1,TRBV4-1,.,.,14,TGCGCCAGCAGCCAGACACAGGGGAACACTGAAGCTTTCTTT,CASSQTQGNTEAFF
TRBJ2-5,TRBV19,.,.,15,TGTGCCAGTAGTATAGGTGGAGGGGCCGGAGAGACCCAGTACTTC,CASSIGGGAGETQYF
TRBJ1-1,TRBV11-2,.,TRBD1,15,TGTGCCAGCAGCTTAACGGGACAGGCCTACACTGAAGCTTTCTTT,CASSLTGQAYTEAFF
TRBJ1-3,TRBV30,.,.,14,TGTGCCTGGAGTGTAGTCAGCTCTGGAAACACCATATATTTT,CAWSVVSSGNTIYF
TRBJ2-3,TRBV9,.,.,13,TGTGCCAGCAGCGTAGGGGGGGCAGATACGCAGTATTTT,CASSVGGADTQYF